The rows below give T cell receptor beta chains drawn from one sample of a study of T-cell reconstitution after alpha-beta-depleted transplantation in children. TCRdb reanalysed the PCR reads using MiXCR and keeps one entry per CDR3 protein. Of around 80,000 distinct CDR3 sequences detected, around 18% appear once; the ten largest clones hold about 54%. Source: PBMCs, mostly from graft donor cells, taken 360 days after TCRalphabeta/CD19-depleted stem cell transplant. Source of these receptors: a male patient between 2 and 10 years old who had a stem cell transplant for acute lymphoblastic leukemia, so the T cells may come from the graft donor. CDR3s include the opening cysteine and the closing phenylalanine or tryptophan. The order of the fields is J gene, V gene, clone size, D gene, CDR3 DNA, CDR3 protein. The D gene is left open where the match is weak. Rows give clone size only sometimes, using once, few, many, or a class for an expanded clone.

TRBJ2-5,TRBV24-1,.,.,TGTGCCACCAGTGCAGGAAATCAAGAGACCCAGTACTTC,CATSAGNQETQYF
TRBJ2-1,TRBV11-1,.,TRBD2,TGTGCCAGCAGCTTAGTTGGGGCTAGCGGGATAGGCTCGGATGAGCAGTTCTTC,CASSLVGASGIGSDEQFF
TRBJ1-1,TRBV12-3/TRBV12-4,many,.,TGTGCCAGCAGTTACCGGGACGGCAACACTGAAGCTTTCTTT,CASSYRDGNTEAFF
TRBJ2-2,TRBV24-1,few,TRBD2,TGTGCCACCAGTGACCCTAGCGGGAGCTATACCGGGGAGCTGTTTTTT,CATSDPSGSYTGELFF
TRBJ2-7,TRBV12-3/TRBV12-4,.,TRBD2,TGTGCCAGCAGTCTACACGGGACTAGCGGGACCTACGAGCAGTACTTC,CASSLHGTSGTYEQYF
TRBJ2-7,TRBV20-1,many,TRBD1,TGCAGTGCCGTTACAGGGGGTAAGGACGAGCAGTACTTC,CSAVTGGKDEQYF
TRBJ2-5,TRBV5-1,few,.,TGCGCCAGCAGCTTTTACTCCACCCAAGAGACCCAGTACTTC,CASSFYSTQETQYF
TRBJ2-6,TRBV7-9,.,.,TGTGCCAGCACTCCAGGGGTTAAATACTCTGGGGCCAACGTCCTGACTTTC,CASTPGVKYSGANVLTF
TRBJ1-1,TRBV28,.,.,TGTGCCAGCAGTCTTACAGGGCTGGGTTGGGGAACTGAAGCTTTCTTT,CASSLTGLGWGTEAFF
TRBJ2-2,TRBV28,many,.,TGTGCCAGCCGCCCCCCAGGGATGGTCACCGGGGAGCTGTTTTTT,CASRPPGMVTGELFF
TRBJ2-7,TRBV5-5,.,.,TGTGCCAGCAGCTTGGGGGGCAGTTATTCCTCCTACGAGCAGTACTTC,CASSLGGSYSSYEQYF
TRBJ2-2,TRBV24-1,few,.,TGTGCCACCAGTGATTTTGGAGTGGGCGGGGAGCTGTTTTTT,CATSDFGVGGELFF
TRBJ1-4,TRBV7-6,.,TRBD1,TGTGCCAGCAGCTTAGGTGACCCGGGACAGCGGACCGCAACTAATGAAAAACTGTTTTTT,CASSLGDPGQRTATNEKLFF
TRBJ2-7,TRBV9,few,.,TGTGCCAGCAGCTTAGGGGGAACTAGTTCGGATTACGAGCAGTACTTC,CASSLGGTSSDYEQYF
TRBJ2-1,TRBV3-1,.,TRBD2,TGTGCCAGCAGCCAAGATAATCTAGCGGGGTACAATGAGCAGTTCTTC,CASSQDNLAGYNEQFF
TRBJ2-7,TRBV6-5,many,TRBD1,TGTGCCAGCAGTTACTCTAGAGGACAGGGGAATCCCTACGAGCAGTACTTC,CASSYSRGQGNPYEQYF
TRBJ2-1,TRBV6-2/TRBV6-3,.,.,TGTGCCAGCAGTTACGCTAGATCCGGACTCCAGCAGTTCTTC,CASSYARSGLQQFF
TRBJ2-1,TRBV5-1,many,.,TGCGCCAGCAGCTTGTCCAGACACAATGAGCAGTTCTTC,CASSLSRHNEQFF
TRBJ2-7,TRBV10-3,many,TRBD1,TGTGCCATCAGTGAGCCAATACAGGGGGCGGACGAGCAGTACTTC,CAISEPIQGADEQYF
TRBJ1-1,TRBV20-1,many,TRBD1,TGCAGTGCTAGAGGCCCCCGCGCAGGGGGCAACACTGAAGCTTTCTTT,CSARGPRAGGNTEAFF
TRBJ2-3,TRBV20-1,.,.,TGCAGTGCTGCCTTCGGGAGCACAGATACGCAGTATTTT,CSAAFGSTDTQYF
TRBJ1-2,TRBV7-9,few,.,TGTGCCAGCAGCTTACAGCAGGTCTATGGCTACACCTTC,CASSLQQVYGYTF
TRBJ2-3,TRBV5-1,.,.,TGCGCCAGCAGCTTGGCCCCCGGGTACAGGGCCGTCACAGATACGCAGTATTTT,CASSLAPGYRAVTDTQYF
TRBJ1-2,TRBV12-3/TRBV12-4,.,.,TGTGCCACCAAGGCCATGGGGGGCAATGGCTATGGCTACACCTTC,CATKAMGGNGYGYTF